One sample yielded the 8 T cell receptor beta chains listed below, sequenced in a study of T cell responses to AZD1222 COVID-19 vaccine. Assay: immunoSEQ multiplex PCR; the TCRdb copy retains only in-frame clones and omits some. The sample lists some 130,000 clones; roughly 90% were seen once. The specimen was peripheral blood, collected on day 0 of AZD1222 vaccination. Source of these receptors: an adult in good health.

This clone occurred once. CDR3 DNA: TGTGCCAGTAGTACCCCAGACTACGAGCAGTACTTC. The encoded protein is CASSTPDYEQYF. V gene TRBV19 combines with J gene TRBJ2-7; no clear D gene. This CDR3 has 12 residues. Trimming took off 4 bases at V and 3 bases at J, with 7 bases between the two ends. Germline CDR1 and CDR2: LNHDA and SQIVND (reference sequence).

The chain couples TRBV6-2 or TRBV6-3 to TRBJ1-5; the match to TRBD1 covers 9 bases. The CDR3 sequence is 15 residues long. V was clipped by 4 bases and J by 5 bases; unmatched bases: 6. CDR1 and CDR2 from the germline V gene are MNHEY and SVGEGT. The CDR3: CASSSGTGRYQPQHF. CDR3 DNA sequence: TGTGCCAGCAGTTCCGGGACAGGGCGGTATCAGCCCCAGCATTTT.

The chain employs TRBV6-5 and TRBJ1-4; D is unclear. V was pared by 2 bases and J by 1 base, with 5 bases between. The length of the CDR3 is 14 residues. From germline, CDR1 is MNHEY and CDR2 SVGAGI. The CDR3: CASSYTLTNEKLFF. DNA for the CDR3: TGTGCCAGCAGTTACACCCTAACTAATGAAAAACTGTTTTTT.

J is TRBJ2-1 and V is TRBV7-6; D not certain. This CDR3 has 16 residues. The V gene lost 0 bases and the J gene lost 0 bases, with 9 bases spanning the gap. Looked up from germline, CDR1 is SGHVS and CDR2 is FNYEAQ. This chain's CDR3 is CASSLARQSSYNEQFF. Written as DNA, the CDR3 is TGTGCCAGCAGCTTAGCGAGGCAGAGCTCCTACAATGAGCAGTTCTTC.

V and J are TRBV7-9 and TRBJ2-1; D ambiguous. The CDR3 sequence is 15 residues long. The V gene lost 8 bases and the J gene lost 4 bases, with 18 bases spanning the gap. Germline lookup yields CDR1 SEHNR and CDR2 FQNEAQ (reference sequence). CDR3 sequence reads: CASGLGKARYNEQFF. The CDR3 region has the DNA TGTGCCAGCGGATTGGGGAAAGCCAGATACAATGAGCAGTTCTTC.

The count of this clone is one. The chain recombines TRBV9 with TRBJ1-6; tentatively, D is TRBD1 (6 bases). CDR3 length equals 17 residues. Trimming removed 4 bases from V and 1 base from J, with 15 bases in between. The germline gives CDR1 SGDLS, CDR2 YYNGEE. As DNA, the CDR3 is TGTGCCAGCAGCTTCAGCAGGGGAAGATCCTATAATTCACCCCTCCACTTT. It yields the protein CASSFSRGRSYNSPLHF.

The chain carries TRBV29-1 and TRBJ2-7, with 8 bases fitting TRBD2. Germline CDR1 SQVTM, CDR2 ANQGSEA. Trimming cost V 4 bases and J 3 bases; bases outside gene matches: 5. This CDR3 contains 13 residues. The CDR3 region has the DNA TGCAGCGTTGGGGGACTAGGTCTCTACGAGCAGTACTTC. Translating gives CSVGGLGLYEQYF.

V usage is TRBV6-1 and J usage is TRBJ1-2; TRBD1 is a possible D gene (6 bases). Germline values: CDR1 MNHNS, CDR2 SASEGT. The CDR3 spans 16 residues. The V and J ends lost 2 bases and 4 bases respectively, with 17 bases between them. DNA of the CDR3: TGTGCCAGCAGTGAAATTGGGGGCTGGAGCGCCTATGGCTACACCTTC. It is translated as CASSEIGGWSAYGYTF.